This T cell receptor (beta chain) was identified during a study of cytomegalovirus exposure and HLA in healthy donors. Findings and limits, study-wide: With DRB1 most and HLA-C fewest, TCR association rates differed between HLA loci in a later analysis. Certain sequence variants were highly shared and formed a cluster, and this cluster was likely a sequencing artifact.

Primers included in the PCR were 60 Vbeta and 13 Jbeta primers. The assay was immunoSEQ multiplex PCR, and TCRdb's table has in-frame clones only and misses some. The profile shows 180,000 or so clones, around 77% of them singletons. As concerns this clone: Antigen: not known.

The clonotype originates from a woman between 25 and 40 years old in good health and CMV-seronegative. What was sequenced was PBMCs.

The CDR3 is CASRGGGAGTDTQYF. The DNA of the CDR3 is TGTGCCAGCCGAGGGGGCGGGGCGGGCACAGATACGCAGTATTTT. This sequence joins TRBV19 and TRBJ2-3; weak D call: TRBD1 (7 bases). Germline CDR1 is LNHDA and CDR2 is SQIVND (reference sequence). CDR3 length equals 15 residues. V dropped 9 bases and J dropped 1 base, with 17 bases sitting between them.